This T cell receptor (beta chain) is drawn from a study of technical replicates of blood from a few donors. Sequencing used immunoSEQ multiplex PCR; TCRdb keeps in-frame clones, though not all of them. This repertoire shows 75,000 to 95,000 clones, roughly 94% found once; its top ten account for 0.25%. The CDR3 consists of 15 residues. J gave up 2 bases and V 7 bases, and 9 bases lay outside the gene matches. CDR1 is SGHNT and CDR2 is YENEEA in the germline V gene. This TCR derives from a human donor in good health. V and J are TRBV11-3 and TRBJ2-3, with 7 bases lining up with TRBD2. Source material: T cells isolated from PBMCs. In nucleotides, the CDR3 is TGTGCCAGCAAGCGCCTAGCGGTGCCCACAGATACGCAGTATTTT. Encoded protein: CASKRLAVPTDTQYF.